Listed below are T cell receptor beta chains from one sample, sequenced in a study of blood T cell repertoires in COVID-19. TCRdb's table, derived via immunoSEQ multiplex PCR, lists solely in-frame clones and lacks some. This sample has 150,000 to 200,000 clones, with around 86% found just once. The specimen was peripheral blood. These receptors all stem from a woman in her seventies with COVID-19, enrolled during active disease. Each CDR3 is given with its conserved first and last residue. Each record gives: clone size, J gene, D gene, V gene, CDR3 protein, CDR3 DNA. The D gene is left open where the match is weak. Not every row has a clone size; where given, it reads once, few, many or a size class.

.	TRBJ1-6	.	TRBV25-1	CASSEQGGAASPLHF	TGTGCCAGCAGTGAACAGGGAGGGGCGGCTTCACCCCTCCACTTT
.	TRBJ2-6	.	TRBV21-1	CASSESGIIRIGANVLTF	TGTGCCAGCAGCGAATCAGGGATAATCAGGATTGGGGCCAACGTCCTGACTTTC
.	TRBJ2-3	TRBD1	TRBV3-1/TRBV3-2	CASTRGLSDTQYF	TGTGCCAGCACGAGGGGGCTGTCGGATACGCAGTATTTT
.	TRBJ1-2	.	TRBV28	CATRDSPGGGYTF	TGTGCCACCAGGGACTCCCCCGGGGGTGGCTACACCTTC
once	TRBJ2-2	TRBD2	TRBV2	CASGLAGAGNTGELFF	TGTGCCAGTGGACTAGCGGGAGCGGGGAACACCGGGGAGCTGTTTTTT
.	TRBJ2-3	.	TRBV29-1	CSANRLGGDTQYF	TGCAGCGCTAACCGCCTAGGAGGAGATACGCAGTATTTT
once	TRBJ1-3	TRBD1	TRBV7-6	CASSWGTGSGNTIYF	TGTGCCAGCAGCTGGGGGACAGGCTCTGGAAACACCATATATTTT
.	TRBJ2-2	TRBD1	TRBV19	CASRPQGAAGELFF	TGTGCCAGTAGACCACAGGGGGCCGCTGGGGAGCTGTTTTTT
.	TRBJ1-5	.	TRBV6-1	CASSEGSQPQHF	TGTGCCAGCAGTGAAGGGAGCCAGCCCCAGCATTTT
.	TRBJ2-3	TRBD2	TRBV9	CASSVGLAADTQYF	TGTGCCAGCAGCGTGGGACTAGCAGCAGATACGCAGTATTTT
.	TRBJ2-7	TRBD1	TRBV28	CASGTGNPYEQYF	TGTGCCAGCGGGACAGGAAACCCCTACGAGCAGTACTTC
.	TRBJ2-3	TRBD1	TRBV28	CASRQTITGTGATDTQYF	TGTGCCAGCAGACAAACAATTACCGGGACAGGGGCCACAGATACGCAGTATTTT
once	TRBJ2-1	.	TRBV5-1	CASSPAPRSSYNEQFF	TGCGCCAGCAGCCCGGCGCCGAGGAGCTCCTACAATGAGCAGTTCTTC
.	TRBJ2-1	.	TRBV6-6	CASSGRRLVWVF	TGTGCCAGCAGTGGGAGGAGACTAGTGTGGGTCTTC
.	TRBJ1-5	TRBD1	TRBV24-1	CATGDRVSNQPQHF	TGTGCCACCGGTGACAGGGTTTCCAATCAGCCCCAGCATTTT
.	TRBJ1-5	.	TRBV7-8	CASSPDNQPQHF	TGTGCCAGCAGCCCAGACAATCAGCCCCAGCATTTT
.	TRBJ1-4	TRBD1	TRBV15	CATSRDLGTAIEKLFF	TGTGCCACCAGCAGAGATCTAGGGACAGCCATTGAAAAACTGTTTTTT
.	TRBJ2-1	TRBD2	TRBV27	CASSLAGNGWNEQFF	TGTGCCAGCAGTCTAGCGGGAAACGGATGGAATGAGCAGTTCTTC
once	TRBJ2-5	.	TRBV6-1	CASSERAGQETQYF	TGTGCCAGCAGTGAACGGGCGGGTCAAGAGACCCAGTACTTC
few	TRBJ2-7	.	TRBV5-4	CASSFYGPKEQYF	TGTGCCAGCAGCTTCTACGGTCCAAAGGAGCAGTACTTC
.	TRBJ2-1	TRBD2	TRBV4-3	CASSQDSGLAGYNEQFF	TGCGCCAGCAGCCAAGACAGCGGACTAGCGGGGTACAATGAGCAGTTCTTC
.	TRBJ2-3	TRBD2	TRBV7-2	CASSTGLAGFTDTQYF	TGTGCCAGCAGCACGGGACTAGCGGGGTTCACAGATACGCAGTATTTT
.	TRBJ2-7	.	TRBV28	CASRRAGGVSYEQYF	TGTGCCAGCAGACGGGCGGGCGGCGTCTCCTACGAGCAGTACTTC
many	TRBJ2-7	TRBD1	TRBV7-2	CASSRGTGGYEQYF	TGTGCCAGCAGCCGGGGGACAGGGGGCTACGAGCAGTACTTC
.	TRBJ2-2	.	TRBV12-1	CASSRCHDRNTGELFF	TGTGCCAGCAGCCGATGCCATGACAGGAACACCGGGGAGCTGTTTTTT
.	TRBJ2-1	.	TRBV6-5	CASSYDSGKGEQFF	TGTGCCAGCAGTTACGATTCGGGAAAGGGAGAGCAGTTCTTC